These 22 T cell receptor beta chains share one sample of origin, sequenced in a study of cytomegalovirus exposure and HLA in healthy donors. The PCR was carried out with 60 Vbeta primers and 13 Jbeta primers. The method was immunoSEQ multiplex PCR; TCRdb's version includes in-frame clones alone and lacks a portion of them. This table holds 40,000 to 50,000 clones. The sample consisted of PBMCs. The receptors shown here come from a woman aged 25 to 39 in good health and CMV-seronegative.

CDR3 region: CASSQDHRASYGYTF. The CDR3 DNA reads as TGCGCCAGCAGCCAAGATCACAGGGCGTCCTATGGCTACACCTTC. The rearrangement joins TRBV4-1 to TRBJ1-2; D is possibly TRBD1 (6 bases). The CDR3 spans 15 residues. Per the germline V gene, CDR1 is MGHRA and CDR2 is YSYEKL. V lost 0 bases and J 4 bases, leaving 12 bases between the germline ends.

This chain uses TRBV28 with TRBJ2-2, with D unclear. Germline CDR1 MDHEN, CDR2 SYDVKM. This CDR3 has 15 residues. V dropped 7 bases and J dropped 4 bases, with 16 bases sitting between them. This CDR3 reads CASMFRHMSTGELFF. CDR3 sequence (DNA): TGTGCCAGCATGTTCCGACATATGTCCACCGGGGAGCTGTTTTTT.

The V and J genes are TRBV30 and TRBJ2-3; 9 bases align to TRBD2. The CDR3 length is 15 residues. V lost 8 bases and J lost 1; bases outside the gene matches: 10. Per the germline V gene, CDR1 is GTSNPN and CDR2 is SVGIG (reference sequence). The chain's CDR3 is CAACSGRGGTDTQYF. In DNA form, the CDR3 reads TGTGCCGCCTGTAGCGGGAGAGGGGGCACAGATACGCAGTATTTT. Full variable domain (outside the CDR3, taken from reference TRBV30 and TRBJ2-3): SQTIHQWPATLVQPVGSPLSLECTVEGTSNPNLYWYRQAAGRGLQLLFYSVGIGQISSEVPQNLSASRPQDRQFILSSKKLLLSDSGFYLCAACSGRGGTDTQYFGPGTRLTVL.

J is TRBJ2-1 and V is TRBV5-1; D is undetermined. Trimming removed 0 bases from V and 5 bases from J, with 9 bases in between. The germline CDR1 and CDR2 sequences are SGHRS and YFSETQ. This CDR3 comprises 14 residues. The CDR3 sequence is CASSLDSFDNEQFF. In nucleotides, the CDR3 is TGCGCCAGCAGCTTGGACAGCTTTGACAATGAGCAGTTCTTC.

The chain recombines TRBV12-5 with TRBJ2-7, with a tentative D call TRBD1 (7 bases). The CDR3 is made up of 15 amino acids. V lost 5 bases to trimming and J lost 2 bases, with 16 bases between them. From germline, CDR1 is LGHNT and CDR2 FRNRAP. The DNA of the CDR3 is TGTGCTAGTGGTGGAGGGGACAGCCTACCCTACGAGCAGTACTTC. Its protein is CASGGGDSLPYEQYF.

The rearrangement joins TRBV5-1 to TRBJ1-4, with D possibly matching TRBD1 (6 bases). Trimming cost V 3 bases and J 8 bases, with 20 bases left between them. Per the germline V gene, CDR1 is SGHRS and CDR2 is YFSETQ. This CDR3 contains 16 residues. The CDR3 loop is CASSSSHRVRGEKLFF. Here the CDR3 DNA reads TGCGCCAGCAGCTCAAGCCACAGGGTCCGCGGGGAAAAACTGTTTTTT.

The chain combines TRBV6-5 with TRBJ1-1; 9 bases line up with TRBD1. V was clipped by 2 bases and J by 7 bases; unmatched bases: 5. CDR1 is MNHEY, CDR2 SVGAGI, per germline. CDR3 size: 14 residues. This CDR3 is CASSYGQGRGEAFF. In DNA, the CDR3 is TGTGCCAGCAGTTACGGACAGGGGCGGGGTGAAGCTTTCTTT.

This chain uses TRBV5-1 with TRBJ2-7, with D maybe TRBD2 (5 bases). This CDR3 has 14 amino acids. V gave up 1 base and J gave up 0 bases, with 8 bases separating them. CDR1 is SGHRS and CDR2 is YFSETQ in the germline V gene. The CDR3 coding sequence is TGCGCCAGCAGCTTGACGGACTCCTCCTACGAGCAGTACTTC. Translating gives CASSLTDSSYEQYF.

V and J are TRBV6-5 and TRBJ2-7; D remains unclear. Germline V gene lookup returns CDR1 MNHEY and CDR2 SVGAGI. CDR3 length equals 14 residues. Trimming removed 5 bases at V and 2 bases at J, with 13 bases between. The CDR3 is CASSLRGGAYEQYF. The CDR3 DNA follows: TGTGCCAGCAGTCTACGAGGTGGAGCCTACGAGCAGTACTTC.

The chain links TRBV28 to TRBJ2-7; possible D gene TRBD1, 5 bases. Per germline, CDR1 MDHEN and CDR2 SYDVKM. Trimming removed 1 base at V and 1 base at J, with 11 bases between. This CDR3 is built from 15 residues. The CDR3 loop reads CASSLSPDSSYEQYF. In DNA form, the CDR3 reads TGTGCCAGCAGTTTATCCCCCGACAGTTCCTACGAGCAGTACTTC.

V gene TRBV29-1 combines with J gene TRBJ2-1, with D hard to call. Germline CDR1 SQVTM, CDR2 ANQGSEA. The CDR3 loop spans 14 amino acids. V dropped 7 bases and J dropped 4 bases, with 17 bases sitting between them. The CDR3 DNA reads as TGCAGCGCCGGCCGAGAGCCTAGTTACAATGAGCAGTTCTTC. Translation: CSAGREPSYNEQFF.

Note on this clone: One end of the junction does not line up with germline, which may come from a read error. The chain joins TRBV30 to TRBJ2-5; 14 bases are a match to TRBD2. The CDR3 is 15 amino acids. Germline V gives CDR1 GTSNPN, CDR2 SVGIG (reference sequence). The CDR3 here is CAGSGGLAGAETQYF. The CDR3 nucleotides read TGTGCCGGGAGTGGGGGACTAGCGGGAGCCGAGACCCAGTACTTC.

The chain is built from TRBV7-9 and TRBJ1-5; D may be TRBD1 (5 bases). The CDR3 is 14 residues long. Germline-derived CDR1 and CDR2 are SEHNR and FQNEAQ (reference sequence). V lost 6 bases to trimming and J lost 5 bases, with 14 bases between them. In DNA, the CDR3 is TGTGCCAGCAGTACCACTGGGGCGCATCAGCCCCAGCATTTT. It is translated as CASSTTGAHQPQHF.

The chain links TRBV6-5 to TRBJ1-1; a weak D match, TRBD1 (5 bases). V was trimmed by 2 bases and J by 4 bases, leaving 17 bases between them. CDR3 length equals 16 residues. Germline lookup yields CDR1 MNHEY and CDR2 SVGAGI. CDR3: CASSYRSRGVGTEAFF. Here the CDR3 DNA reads TGTGCCAGCAGTTACAGGTCAAGGGGTGTTGGCACTGAAGCTTTCTTT.

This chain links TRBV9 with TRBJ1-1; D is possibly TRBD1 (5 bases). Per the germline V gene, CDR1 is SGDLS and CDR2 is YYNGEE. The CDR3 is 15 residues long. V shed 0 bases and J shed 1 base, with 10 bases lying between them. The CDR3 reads CASSVGGSSNTEAFF. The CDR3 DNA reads TGTGCCAGCAGCGTAGGGGGCTCTTCGAACACTGAAGCTTTCTTT. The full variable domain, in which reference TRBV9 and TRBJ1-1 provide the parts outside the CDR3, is DSGVTQTPKHLITATGQRVTLRCSPRSGDLSVYWYQQSLDQGLQFLIQYYNGEERAKGNILERFSAQQFPDLHSELNLSSLELGDSALYFCASSVGGSSNTEAFFGQGTRLTVV.

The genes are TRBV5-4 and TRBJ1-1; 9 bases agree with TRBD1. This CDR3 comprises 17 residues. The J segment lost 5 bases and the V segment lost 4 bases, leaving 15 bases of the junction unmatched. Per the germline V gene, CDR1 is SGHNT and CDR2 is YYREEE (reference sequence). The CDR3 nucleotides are TGTGCCAGCAGCCTGACAGGGGGAGGGTTTTCGAGGACTGAAGCTTTCTTT. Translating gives CASSLTGGGFSRTEAFF.

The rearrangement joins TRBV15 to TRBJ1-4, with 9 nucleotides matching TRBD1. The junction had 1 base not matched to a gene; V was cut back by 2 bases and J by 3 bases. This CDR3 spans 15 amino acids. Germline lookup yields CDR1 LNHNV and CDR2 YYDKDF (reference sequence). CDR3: CATSRTGGSNEKLFF. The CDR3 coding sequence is TGTGCCACCAGCAGAACAGGGGGCTCTAATGAAAAACTGTTTTTT.

The DNA of the CDR3 is TGTGCCAGCAGCCAAGCCGGGACAAGATACGAGCAGTACTTC. Encoded protein: CASSQAGTRYEQYF. The chain employs TRBV14 and TRBJ2-7; D may be TRBD1 (6 bases). CDR3 length: 14 residues. The V gene lost 1 base and the J gene lost 4 bases, with 11 bases spanning the gap. CDR1 and CDR2 from the germline V gene are SGHDN and FVKESK.

The DNA of the CDR3 is TGTGCCAGCAGCGTGACAACAGAGCAGGCGAAAGGGGTCAATGAGCAGTTCTTC. This codes for CASSVTTEQAKGVNEQFF. The chain recombines TRBV9 with TRBJ2-1; weak D call: TRBD1 (5 bases). In germline, CDR1 is SGDLS, CDR2 YYNGEE. V was pared by 2 bases and J by 6 bases, with 24 bases between. This CDR3 has 18 amino acids.

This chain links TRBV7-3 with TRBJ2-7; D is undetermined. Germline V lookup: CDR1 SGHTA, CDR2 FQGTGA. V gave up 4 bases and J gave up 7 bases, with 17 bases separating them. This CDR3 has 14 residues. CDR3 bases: TGTGCCAGCAGCTCAAGACATCCAGCCCGGGAGCAGTACTTC. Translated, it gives CASSSRHPAREQYF.

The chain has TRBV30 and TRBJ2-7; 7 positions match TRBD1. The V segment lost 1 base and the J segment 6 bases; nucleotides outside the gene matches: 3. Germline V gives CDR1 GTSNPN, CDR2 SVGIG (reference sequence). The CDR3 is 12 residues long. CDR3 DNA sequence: TGTGCCTGGAGTGAAACAGGGGCCGAGCAGTACTTC. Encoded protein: CAWSETGAEQYF.

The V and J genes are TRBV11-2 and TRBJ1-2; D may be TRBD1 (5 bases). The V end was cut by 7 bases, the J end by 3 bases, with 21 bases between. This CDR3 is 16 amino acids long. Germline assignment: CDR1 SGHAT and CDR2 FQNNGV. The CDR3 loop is CASTLGRTWGDYGYTF. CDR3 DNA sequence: TGTGCCAGCACCCTGGGGCGGACCTGGGGCGACTATGGCTACACCTTC.